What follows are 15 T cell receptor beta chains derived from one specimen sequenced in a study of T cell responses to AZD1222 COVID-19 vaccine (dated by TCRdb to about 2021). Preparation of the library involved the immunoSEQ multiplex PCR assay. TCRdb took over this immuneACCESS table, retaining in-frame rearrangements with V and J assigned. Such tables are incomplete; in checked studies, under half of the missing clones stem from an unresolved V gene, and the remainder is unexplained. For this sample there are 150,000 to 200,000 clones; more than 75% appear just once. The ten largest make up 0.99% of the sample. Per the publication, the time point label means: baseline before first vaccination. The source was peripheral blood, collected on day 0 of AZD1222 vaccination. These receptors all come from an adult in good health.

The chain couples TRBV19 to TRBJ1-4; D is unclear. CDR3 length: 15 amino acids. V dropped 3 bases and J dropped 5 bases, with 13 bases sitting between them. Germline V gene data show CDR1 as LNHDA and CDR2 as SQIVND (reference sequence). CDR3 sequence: CASSISRQQNEKLFF. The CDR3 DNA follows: TGTGCCAGTAGTATTTCAAGGCAGCAGAATGAAAAACTGTTTTTT.

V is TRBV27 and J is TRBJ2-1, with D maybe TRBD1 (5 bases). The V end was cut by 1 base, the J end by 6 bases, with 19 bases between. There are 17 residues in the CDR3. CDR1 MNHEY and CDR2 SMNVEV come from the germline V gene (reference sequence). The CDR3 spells CASSLLGLGFGSNEQFF. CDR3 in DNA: TGTGCCAGCAGTTTATTGGGGCTTGGGTTCGGGTCCAATGAGCAGTTCTTC.

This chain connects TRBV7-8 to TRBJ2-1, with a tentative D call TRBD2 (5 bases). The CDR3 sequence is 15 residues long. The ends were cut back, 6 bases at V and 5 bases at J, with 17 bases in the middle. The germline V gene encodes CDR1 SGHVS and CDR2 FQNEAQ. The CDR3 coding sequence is TGTGCCAGCAGGCATCGGGAAACCCAAAACAATGAGCAGTTCTTC. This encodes CASRHRETQNNEQFF.

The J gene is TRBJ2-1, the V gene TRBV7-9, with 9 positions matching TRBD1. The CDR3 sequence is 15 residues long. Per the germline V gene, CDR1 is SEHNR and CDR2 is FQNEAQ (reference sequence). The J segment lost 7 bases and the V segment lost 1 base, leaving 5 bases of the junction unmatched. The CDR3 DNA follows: TGTGCCAGCAGCTTAGGTAACAGGGGGCTAAATGAGCAGTTCTTC. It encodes CASSLGNRGLNEQFF.

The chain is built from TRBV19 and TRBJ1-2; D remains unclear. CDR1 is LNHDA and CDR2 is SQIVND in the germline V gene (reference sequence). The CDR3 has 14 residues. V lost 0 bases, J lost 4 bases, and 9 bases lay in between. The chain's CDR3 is CASSIDVWAYGYTF. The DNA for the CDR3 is TGTGCCAGTAGTATAGACGTCTGGGCCTATGGCTACACCTTC. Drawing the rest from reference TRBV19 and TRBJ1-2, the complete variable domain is DGGITQSPKYLFRKEGQNVTLSCEQNLNHDAMYWYRQDPGQGLRLIYYSQIVNDFQKGDIAEGYSVSREKKESFPLTVTSAQKNPTAFYLCASSIDVWAYGYTFGSGTRLTVV.

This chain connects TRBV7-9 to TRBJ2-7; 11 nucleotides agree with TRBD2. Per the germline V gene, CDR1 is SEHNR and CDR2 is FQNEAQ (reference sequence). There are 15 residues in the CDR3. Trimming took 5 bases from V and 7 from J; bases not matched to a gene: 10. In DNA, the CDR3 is TGTGCCAGCAGCGGACCCACCGGGACTAGCGGTGAGCAGTACTTC. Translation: CASSGPTGTSGEQYF.

The CDR3 reads CASSLESYEQYF. The CDR3 DNA sequence: TGTGCCAGCAGCTTAGAAAGCTACGAGCAGTACTTC. The chain combines TRBV7-9 with TRBJ2-7; unclear D gene. V lost 1 base to trimming and J lost 3 bases, with 4 bases between them. This CDR3 is built from 12 residues. Germline values: CDR1 SEHNR, CDR2 FQNEAQ (reference sequence).

CDR3 coding DNA: TGCGCCAGCAGCTTGAGGACAGCTCTCTGGTACAATGAGCAGTTCTTC. This encodes CASSLRTALWYNEQFF. The genes are TRBV5-1 and TRBJ2-1, with D possibly TRBD1 on 6 matching bases. Trimming shortened V by 1 base and J by 4 bases, and 15 bases separated the two germline ends. The germline V gene has CDR1 SGHRS and CDR2 YFSETQ. The CDR3 is made up of 16 amino acids.

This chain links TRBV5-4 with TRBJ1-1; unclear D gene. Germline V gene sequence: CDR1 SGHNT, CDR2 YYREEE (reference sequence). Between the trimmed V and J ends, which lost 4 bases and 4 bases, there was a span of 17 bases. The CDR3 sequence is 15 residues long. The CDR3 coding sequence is TGTGCCAGCAGCCCGTTACCGCGAAGAGGCACTGAAGCTTTCTTT. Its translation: CASSPLPRRGTEAFF.

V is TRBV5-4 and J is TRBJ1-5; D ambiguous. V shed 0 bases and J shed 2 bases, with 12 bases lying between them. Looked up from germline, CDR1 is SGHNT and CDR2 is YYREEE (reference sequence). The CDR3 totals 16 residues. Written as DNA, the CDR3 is TGTGCCAGCAGCTTGGGTCCCCCCATGGGCAATCAGCCCCAGCATTTT. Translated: CASSLGPPMGNQPQHF.

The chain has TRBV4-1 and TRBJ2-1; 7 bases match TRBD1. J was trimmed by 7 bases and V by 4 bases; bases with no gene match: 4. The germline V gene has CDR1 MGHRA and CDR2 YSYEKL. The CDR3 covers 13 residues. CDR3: CASSPGTANEQFF. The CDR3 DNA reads TGCGCCAGCAGCCCCGGGACAGCAAATGAGCAGTTCTTC.

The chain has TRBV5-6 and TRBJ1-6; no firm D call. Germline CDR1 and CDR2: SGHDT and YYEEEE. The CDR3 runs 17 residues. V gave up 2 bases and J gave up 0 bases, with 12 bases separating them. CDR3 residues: CASSFGSLSSYNSPLHF. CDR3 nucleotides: TGTGCCAGCAGCTTTGGCAGCTTAAGCTCCTATAATTCACCCCTCCACTTT.

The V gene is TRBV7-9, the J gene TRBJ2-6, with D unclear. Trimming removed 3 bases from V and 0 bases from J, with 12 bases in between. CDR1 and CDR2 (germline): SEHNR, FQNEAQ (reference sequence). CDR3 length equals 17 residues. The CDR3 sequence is CASSLTDGFSGANVLTF. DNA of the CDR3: TGTGCCAGCAGCTTGACTGACGGATTCTCTGGGGCCAACGTCCTGACTTTC. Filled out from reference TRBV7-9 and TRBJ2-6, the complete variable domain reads DTGVSQNPRHKITKRGQNVTFRCDPISEHNRLYWYRQTLGQGPEFLTYFQNEAQLEKSRLLSDRFSAERPKGSFSTLEIQRTEQGDSAMYLCASSLTDGFSGANVLTFGAGSRLTVL.

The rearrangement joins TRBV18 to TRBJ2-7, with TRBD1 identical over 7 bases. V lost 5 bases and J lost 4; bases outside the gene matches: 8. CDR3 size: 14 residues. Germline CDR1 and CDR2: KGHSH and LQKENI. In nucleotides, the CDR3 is TGTGCCAGCTCAGGCACAGGGGAAGGGTACGAGCAGTACTTC. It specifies CASSGTGEGYEQYF.

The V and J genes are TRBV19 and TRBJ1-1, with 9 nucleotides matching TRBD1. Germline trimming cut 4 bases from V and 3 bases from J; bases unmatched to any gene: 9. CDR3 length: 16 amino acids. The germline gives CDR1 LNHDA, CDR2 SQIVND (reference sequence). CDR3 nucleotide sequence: TGTGCCAGTAGTAGACAGGGGGGAAGAGGGGACACTGAAGCTTTCTTT. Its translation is CASSRQGGRGDTEAFF. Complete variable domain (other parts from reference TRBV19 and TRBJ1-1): DGGITQSPKYLFRKEGQNVTLSCEQNLNHDAMYWYRQDPGQGLRLIYYSQIVNDFQKGDIAEGYSVSREKKESFPLTVTSAQKNPTAFYLCASSRQGGRGDTEAFFGQGTRLTVV.